The 23 T cell receptor beta chains given below trace back to one sample, sequenced in a study of blood T cells in healthy people across ages. The use of a sample-barcoded 5' primer and a J-beta primer mix characterized a second PCR of roughly 6 to 12 cycles. TCRdb fed the 5' RACE reads into MiXCR, producing one record per CDR3 protein. The sample lists approximately 800,000 distinct CDR3 sequences; 20% to 25% were seen once. These same records also appear under a second study, on T cells of mothers and their children.

The specimen was blood. These receptors were collected from a boy younger than 18 in good health.

The CDR3 loop is CASRVVTGARSNQPQHF. The CDR3 nucleotides are TGTGCCAGCAGAGTCGTTACAGGGGCCCGTAGCAATCAGCCCCAGCATTTT. V and J are TRBV28 and TRBJ1-5, with 7 bases identical to TRBD1. CDR1 MDHEN and CDR2 SYDVKM come from the germline V gene. The CDR3 contains 17 residues. J gave up 0 bases and V 6 bases, and 11 bases lay outside the gene matches.

With regard to this clonotype: The junction and the germline gene differ at one end; a read error may be behind it. V and J are TRBV12-3 or TRBV12-4 and TRBJ2-3, with 10 positions matching TRBD1. This CDR3 comprises 15 residues. CDR3 sequence (DNA): TGTGCCAGCAGTTTTGGGACAGGGGACACAGATATGCAGTATTTT. Its translation is CASSFGTGDTDMQYF.

The chain recombines TRBV2 with TRBJ2-4, with a weak D call TRBD2 (5 bases). The germline gives CDR1 SNHLY, CDR2 FYNNEI. The V gene lost 6 bases and the J gene lost 2 bases, with 14 bases spanning the gap. The CDR3 is made up of 15 amino acids. The CDR3 loop is CASSAEEMPKNIQYF. The CDR3 DNA follows: TGTGCCAGCAGCGCGGAGGAGATGCCCAAAAACATTCAGTACTTC.

The V call is TRBV7-2, the J call TRBJ2-1; 10 bases fit TRBD1. TRBJ2-5 matches the DNA end more closely, so the J call is doubtful. The CDR3 is 15 amino acids. Germline V gene sequence: CDR1 SGHTA, CDR2 FQGNSA. The CDR3 DNA sequence: TGTGCCGGTGGAAAGGGACAGGGGAACGGAGAGACCCAGTACTTC. It codes for CAGGKGQGNGETQYF.

This CDR3 reads CASRVAEQFF. The CDR3 nucleotides read TGTGCCAGCAGGGTGGCGGAGCAGTTCTTC. The chain combines TRBV2 with TRBJ2-1; D unclear. The V gene's germline CDR1 is SNHLY and CDR2 FYNNEI. The CDR3 totals 10 residues. V was trimmed by 6 bases and J by 10 bases, leaving 7 bases between them.

This clonotype has just one count. The chain has TRBV3-1 and TRBJ2-5, with 7 nucleotides matching TRBD1. Germline-derived CDR1 and CDR2 are LGHDT and YNNKEL (reference sequence). The CDR3 totals 16 residues. V was clipped by 6 bases and J by 3 bases; unmatched bases: 13. CDR3 sequence: CASRPIYSQGEETQYF. Written as DNA, the CDR3 is TGTGCCAGCAGACCTATTTACAGTCAGGGGGAAGAGACCCAGTACTTC.

The chain carries TRBV13 and TRBJ1-6; a possible D gene is TRBD1 (5 bases). Germline assignment: CDR1 PRHDT and CDR2 FYEKMQ (reference sequence). CDR3 length: 14 amino acids. Trimming stripped 3 bases from V and 7 bases from J, with 10 bases between. CDR3 residues: CASSFGGTNSPLHF. DNA for the CDR3: TGTGCCAGCAGCTTCGGAGGGACGAATTCACCCCTCCACTTT.

This clonotype was seen more than once but under ten times. The chain uses TRBV20-1 and TRBJ2-1; 8 positions match TRBD1. With 3 bases clipped from V and 0 bases from J, the junction kept 4 bases outside the gene matches. CDR1 is DFQATT, CDR2 SNEGSKA, per germline (reference sequence). The CDR3 loop spans 15 amino acids. DNA for the CDR3: TGCAGTGCTAGGAAACAGGGGGGCTCCTACAATGAGCAGTTCTTC. Protein product: CSARKQGGSYNEQFF.

The CDR3 region is CSAHPAETDGYTF. In DNA form, the CDR3 reads TGCAGCGCGCACCCGGCGGAGACAGATGGCTACACCTTC. The chain links TRBV29-1 to TRBJ1-2; weak D call: TRBD1 (5 bases). The germline gives CDR1 SQVTM, CDR2 ANQGSEA. CDR3 length: 13 residues. Trimming stripped 7 bases from V and 6 bases from J, with 18 bases between.

This clonotype came up a few times. This chain uses TRBV6-1 with TRBJ2-1, with TRBD2 identical over 12 bases. This CDR3 spans 19 amino acids. Germline V gives CDR1 MNHNS, CDR2 SASEGT. J was trimmed by 0 bases and V by 7 bases; bases with no gene match: 13. CDR3 sequence reads: CASTGQGRTSGTSYNEQFF. DNA for the CDR3: TGTGCCAGCACAGGACAGGGACGGACTAGCGGGACCTCCTACAATGAGCAGTTCTTC.

The chain joins TRBV7-9 to TRBJ2-1; TRBD2 is a possible D gene (5 bases). Looked up from germline, CDR1 is SEHNR and CDR2 is FQNEAQ (reference sequence). V shed 5 bases and J shed 8 bases, with 13 bases lying between them. CDR3 length: 13 residues. The CDR3 region is CASSVVSRDEQFF. The CDR3 coding sequence is TGTGCCAGCAGCGTTGTCTCGAGGGATGAGCAGTTCTTC.

This rearrangement joins TRBV5-1 to TRBJ2-4; 7 positions agree with TRBD1. The CDR3 extends over 15 amino acids. Losses at the gene ends were 4 bases for V and 1 base for J; bases not matched to a gene: 5. Germline lookup yields CDR1 SGHRS and CDR2 YFSETQ. CDR3 bases: TGCGCCAGCAGCCGGATACAGGGGGCCAAAAACATTCAGTACTTC. The encoded protein is CASSRIQGAKNIQYF.

The V call is TRBV6-2 or TRBV6-3, the J call TRBJ1-1; 8 nucleotides line up with TRBD1. Germline CDR1 reads MNHEY; CDR2 reads SVGEGT. Trimming took 6 bases from V and 11 from J; bases not matched to a gene: 20. The CDR3 consists of 16 residues. Here the CDR3 DNA reads TGTGCCAGCAGCCTACCAGGGGCAGGGGGCATGTCGTATGCTTTCTTT. This encodes CASSLPGAGGMSYAFF.

J is TRBJ1-2 and V is TRBV7-2; 7 nucleotides align to TRBD1. Germline V gives CDR1 SGHTA, CDR2 FQGNSA. This CDR3 contains 13 residues. The junction had 5 bases not matched to a gene; V was cut back by 6 bases and J by 4 bases. The CDR3 reads CASRQTGTYGYTF. The CDR3 DNA reads as TGTGCCAGCAGGCAGACAGGGACCTATGGCTACACCTTC.

The chain employs TRBV27 and TRBJ1-5, with 9 bases fitting TRBD1. There are 15 residues in the CDR3. Germline assignment: CDR1 MNHEY and CDR2 SMNVEV (reference sequence). V trimming: 6 bases; J trimming: 3 bases; junction bases outside the gene matches: 6. The CDR3 here is CASRQQGANNQPQHF. The CDR3 DNA is TGTGCCAGCAGACAACAGGGGGCTAACAATCAGCCCCAGCATTTT.

This clonotype has more than one count but fewer than ten. Here the CDR3 reads CASSAKLAETYEQYF. CDR3 DNA: TGTGCCAGCAGCGCAAAATTGGCAGAAACCTACGAGCAGTACTTC. V and J are TRBV9 and TRBJ2-7; D is uncertain. Germline loops: CDR1 SGDLS, CDR2 YYNGEE. CDR3 length: 15 amino acids. Trimming left V 3 bases short and J 2 bases short, with 15 bases between.

This clonotype was found a few times. The V call is TRBV7-8, the J call TRBJ2-6; no clear D gene. V shed 2 bases and J shed 4 bases, with 6 bases lying between them. The CDR3 loop spans 14 amino acids. Germline loops: CDR1 SGHVS, CDR2 FQNEAQ. CDR3 DNA sequence: TGTGCCAGCAGCTTACCCCTCGGGGCCAACGTCCTGACTTTC. Protein product: CASSLPLGANVLTF. Together with reference TRBV7-8 and TRBJ2-6, the CDR3 gives the full variable domain: GAGVSQSPRYKVAKRGQDVALRCDPISGHVSLFWYQQALGQGPEFLTYFQNEAQLDKSGLPSDRFFAERPEGSVSTLKIQRTQQEDSAVYLCASSLPLGANVLTFGAGSRLTVL.

This rearrangement joins TRBV29-1 to TRBJ1-1; D is perhaps TRBD1 (5 bases). This CDR3 comprises 13 residues. V was cut by 7 bases and J by 7 bases, with 19 bases left in between. CDR1 and CDR2 (germline): SQVTM, ANQGSEA. This chain's CDR3 is CSAYRGIYGEAFF. CDR3 in DNA: TGCAGCGCCTATAGGGGCATTTATGGTGAAGCTTTCTTT.

A few counts support this clonotype. The chain couples TRBV3-1 to TRBJ1-1; D call uncertain. There are 14 residues in the CDR3. V lost 4 bases, J lost 0 bases, and 9 bases lay in between. Germline V gene lookup returns CDR1 LGHDT and CDR2 YNNKEL (reference sequence). Here the CDR3 DNA reads TGTGCCAGCAGCCTCCGAGACTTGAACACTGAAGCTTTCTTT. This codes for CASSLRDLNTEAFF.

The chain recombines TRBV29-1 with TRBJ2-5; 8 bases fit TRBD2. The junction had 12 bases not matched to a gene; V was cut back by 6 bases and J by 3 bases. CDR1 is SQVTM, CDR2 ANQGSEA, per germline. CDR3 size: 15 residues. CDR3 region: CSVDGSGAPEETQYF. The CDR3 bases are TGCAGCGTGGACGGTAGCGGGGCCCCCGAAGAGACCCAGTACTTC. The full variable domain, in which reference TRBV29-1 and TRBJ2-5 provide the parts outside the CDR3, is SAVISQKPSRDICQRGTSLTIQCQVDSQVTMMFWYRQQPGQSLTLIATANQGSEATYESGFVIDKFPISRPNLTFSTLTVSNMSPEDSSIYLCSVDGSGAPEETQYFGPGTRLLVL.

The gene calls are TRBV20-1 and TRBJ1-4; D ambiguous. The CDR3 contains 13 residues. V was cut by 5 bases and J by 8 bases, with 15 bases left in between. In germline, CDR1 is DFQATT, CDR2 SNEGSKA (reference sequence). CDR3 protein: CSAPENREEKLFF. The DNA for the CDR3 is TGCAGTGCTCCCGAAAACCGGGAAGAAAAACTGTTTTTT.

The chain carries TRBV11-2 and TRBJ2-2, with D possibly called TRBD1 or TRBD2 (6 bases each). The CDR3 sequence is 17 residues long. The V gene's germline CDR1 is SGHAT and CDR2 FQNNGV. Trimming removed 3 bases at V and 8 bases at J, with 22 bases between. The chain's CDR3 is CASSLTPASRGTGELFF. The CDR3 DNA is TGTGCCAGCAGCTTGACACCTGCGTCTAGGGGGACTGGGGAGCTGTTTTTT.

This clonotype was observed a handful of times. The chain is built from TRBV5-1 and TRBJ2-7; TRBD2 matches at 7 bases. Germline V gives CDR1 SGHRS, CDR2 YFSETQ. V shed 2 bases, J shed 5 bases, and the junction held 7 bases outside the gene matches. The CDR3 is made up of 14 amino acids. The CDR3, as DNA: TGCGCCAGCAGCTTTACGGGGGGTTCCCACGAGCAGTACTTC. It yields the protein CASSFTGGSHEQYF.